These T cell receptor beta chains were read from a single sample in a study of CD4 T cell repertoires in COVID-19. This table comes from immunoSEQ multiplex PCR, and its TCRdb copy is limited to in-frame clones, with some not included. The sample records tens of thousands of clones, 80% to 90% being singletons. This material consisted of CD4+ T cells from peripheral blood, taken after recovery from COVID-19. All receptors come from a human donor who had COVID-19. The CDR3 runs from the conserved cysteine through the conserved F or W. D genes are given only for firm matches. Clone size, where shown, is once, few, many, or a class for clones that have expanded.

V,D,J,size,CDR3,DNA
TRBV6-5,TRBD1,TRBJ1-1,few,CASTDRQGAIRAFF,TGTGCCAGCACCGACCGACAGGGGGCGATTAGAGCTTTCTTT
TRBV3-1/TRBV3-2,NA,TRBJ1-1,once,CASSPAAGRTEAFF,TGTGCCAGCAGCCCGGCCGCAGGCAGAACTGAAGCTTTCTTT
TRBV5-1,NA,TRBJ2-5,NA,CASSSGTVQETQYF,TGCGCCAGCAGTTCGGGGACTGTACAAGAGACCCAGTACTTC
TRBV5-1,TRBD1,TRBJ1-2,NA,CASSDTGGRGYGYTF,TGCGCCAGCAGCGACACAGGGGGCAGGGGCTATGGCTACACCTTC
TRBV5-1,TRBD1,TRBJ2-7,NA,CASSSGTGNYEQYF,TGCGCCAGCAGCTCTGGGACAGGAAATTACGAGCAGTACTTC
TRBV12-3/TRBV12-4,NA,TRBJ2-7,NA,CASSSGQRYEQYF,TGTGCCAGCAGTTCGGGACAAAGATACGAGCAGTACTTC
TRBV7-2,NA,TRBJ2-5,NA,CASSEGGKTQYF,TGTGCCAGCAGCGAGGGAGGAAAGACCCAGTACTTC
TRBV10-3,NA,TRBJ2-7,NA,CASGTAGNYEQYF,TGTGCCTCCGGGACAGCGGGAAACTACGAGCAGTACTTC
TRBV6-1,TRBD1,TRBJ2-2,NA,CASSVDRELIGGELFF,TGTGCCAGCAGTGTCGACAGGGAACTTATTGGAGGGGAGCTGTTTTTT
TRBV5-5,TRBD1,TRBJ2-7,NA,CASSLGSGTGRYEQYF,TGTGCCAGCAGCTTGGGGTCCGGGACAGGGAGATACGAGCAGTACTTC
TRBV6-4,TRBD1,TRBJ2-6,NA,CASSPGTGDPGANVLTF,TGTGCCAGCAGTCCCGGGACAGGGGACCCAGGGGCCAACGTCCTGACTTTC
TRBV29-1,NA,TRBJ1-1,few,CSVVGMGTEAFF,TGCAGCGTTGTAGGGATGGGGACTGAAGCTTTCTTT
TRBV4-1,NA,TRBJ1-5,NA,CASSRLPGQPYQPQHF,TGCGCCAGCAGCCGCCTACCCGGGCAGCCTTATCAGCCCCAGCATTTT
TRBV29-1,NA,TRBJ2-5,NA,CSVLRRAGEETQYF,TGCAGCGTTCTGAGAAGGGCTGGGGAAGAGACCCAGTACTTC
TRBV3-1/TRBV3-2,NA,TRBJ1-1,NA,CASSQGRDTEAFF,TGTGCCAGCAGCCAGGGGAGAGACACTGAAGCTTTCTTT
TRBV7-2,TRBD1,TRBJ2-2,NA,CASSGTGNTGELFF,TGTGCCAGCAGCGGGACAGGGAACACCGGGGAGCTGTTTTTT
TRBV5-4,NA,TRBJ1-2,NA,CASSLGGSNYGYTF,TGTGCCAGCAGCTTGGGGGGGTCGAACTATGGCTACACCTTC
TRBV3-1/TRBV3-2,NA,TRBJ1-2,NA,CASSQDPRVGYTF,TGTGCCAGCAGCCAAGACCCCAGGGTTGGCTACACCTTC
TRBV5-6,NA,TRBJ2-7,NA,CASSYTATPYEQYF,TGTGCCAGCAGCTACACAGCGACTCCCTACGAGCAGTACTTC
TRBV21-1,NA,TRBJ2-3,NA,CASRPGTGAEDTQYF,TGTGCCAGCAGACCCGGGACAGGGGCCGAAGATACGCAGTATTTT
TRBV15,TRBD1,TRBJ1-3,NA,CATSRDAGGMGNTIYF,TGTGCCACCAGCAGAGATGCAGGGGGAATGGGAAACACCATATATTTT
TRBV14,NA,TRBJ2-7,NA,CASSEGSARAYEQYF,TGTGCCAGCAGTGAGGGGTCGGCTCGCGCCTACGAGCAGTACTTC
TRBV7-9,TRBD1,TRBJ1-6,few,CASSLAGRGQAYNSPLHF,TGTGCCAGCAGCTTAGCTGGCAGGGGGCAGGCATATAATTCACCCCTCCACTTT
TRBV7-2,TRBD2,TRBJ2-1,NA,CASSLRTRGSYNEQFF,TGTGCCAGCAGCCTCCGGACTAGGGGCTCCTACAATGAGCAGTTCTTC
TRBV10-1,NA,TRBJ2-2,NA,CASSEIGGNTGELFF,TGCGCCAGCAGTGAGATCGGCGGGAACACCGGGGAGCTGTTTTTT
TRBV6-5,NA,TRBJ1-3,NA,CASRTGSGNTIYF,TGTGCCAGCAGAACAGGATCTGGAAACACCATATATTTT
TRBV19,TRBD2,TRBJ2-2,once,CASRGLAGVWTGELFF,TGTGCCAGTAGGGGACTAGCGGGAGTGTGGACCGGGGAGCTGTTTTTT
TRBV5-1,NA,TRBJ1-4,NA,CASSEGQSFATNEKLFF,TGCGCCAGCAGCGAGGGACAATCCTTTGCAACTAATGAAAAACTGTTTTTT
TRBV27,NA,TRBJ2-5,NA,CASSFARWETQYF,TGTGCCAGCAGTTTTGCCCGCTGGGAGACCCAGTACTTC
TRBV10-3,TRBD2,TRBJ2-7,NA,CAISERGVGNEQYF,TGTGCCATCAGTGAGCGGGGGGTGGGGAACGAGCAGTACTTC
TRBV7-9,TRBD1,TRBJ1-2,NA,CASSPPRQGTITNYGYTF,TGTGCCAGCAGCCCTCCCCGACAGGGAACAATTACTAACTATGGCTACACCTTC
TRBV6-5,TRBD1,TRBJ1-6,NA,CAASQDRGTNSPLHF,TGTGCCGCCAGCCAGGACAGGGGTACTAATTCACCCCTCCACTTT
TRBV15,NA,TRBJ1-4,once,CATSREWGGTTNEKLFF,TGTGCCACCAGCAGAGAGTGGGGGGGTACAACTAATGAAAAACTGTTTTTT
TRBV7-2,NA,TRBJ2-7,NA,CASSYGQSYEQYF,TGTGCCAGCAGCTACGGACAGTCCTACGAGCAGTACTTC
TRBV19,NA,TRBJ1-1,NA,CASSIRGTLEAFF,TGTGCCAGTAGTATAAGAGGCACGCTAGAAGCTTTCTTT
TRBV18,TRBD2,TRBJ2-2,few,CASSPQAGGTTGELFF,TGTGCCAGCTCACCACAAGCGGGGGGGACCACCGGGGAGCTGTTTTTT
TRBV5-1,NA,TRBJ1-2,once,CASSLKSSESNGYTF,TGCGCCAGCAGCTTGAAATCGTCAGAATCCAATGGCTACACCTTC
TRBV3-1/TRBV3-2,NA,TRBJ1-2,NA,CASSQDGKGLGYTF,TGTGCCAGCAGCCAAGATGGGAAAGGGCTTGGCTACACCTTC
TRBV11-3,NA,TRBJ2-1,NA,CASSLVAGDEQFF,TGTGCCAGCAGCTTAGTGGCCGGCGATGAGCAGTTCTTC
TRBV5-1,NA,TRBJ2-7,NA,CASRSGTGHSYEQYF,TGCGCCAGCCGTTCGGGGACGGGACACTCCTACGAGCAGTACTTC